These 21 T cell receptor beta chains were sequenced from one sample in a study of Graves' ophthalmopathy and Graves' hyperthyroidism. The TCR beta CDR3 regions underwent amplification from RNA transcripts. The first-round RT-PCR employed HTBI primers together with the Qiagen OneStep RT-PCR kit. A multiplex PCR was then performed as the second round. TCRdb re-derived calls from the multiplex PCR reads in MiXCR, one entry per CDR3 protein. The profile shows hundreds of thousands of distinct CDR3 sequences, around 14% of them singletons. The source material was blood. The source is a woman aged 25-40 years with Graves' ophthalmopathy.

This clonotype was recorded at least ten times. The chain has TRBV20-1 and TRBJ1-2; perhaps TRBD1 as D (6 bases). Germline V gene lookup returns CDR1 DFQATT and CDR2 SNEGSKA (reference sequence). CDR3 length: 15 amino acids. The V end was cut by 5 bases, the J end by 8 bases, with 24 bases between. In DNA form, the CDR3 reads TGCAGTGCTGGGGACTGGGGGGCGCCAATAGAAGGCTACACCTTC. Protein: CSAGDWGAPIEGYTF.

This clonotype was seen ten or more times. The chain couples TRBV11-2 to TRBJ2-7; 9 nucleotides line up with TRBD2. Trimming took 3 bases from V and 2 from J; bases not matched to a gene: 5. This CDR3 is 15 amino acids long. Germline V gene sequence: CDR1 SGHAT, CDR2 FQNNGV. CDR3 sequence reads: CASSFRSGSAYEQYF. DNA of the CDR3: TGTGCCAGCAGCTTTCGTAGCGGGAGCGCCTACGAGCAGTACTTC.

This clonotype occurred many times. The chain joins TRBV20-1 to TRBJ1-2; 7 nucleotides agree with TRBD1. The CDR3 consists of 14 residues. With 0 bases clipped from V and 4 bases from J, the junction kept 5 bases outside the gene matches. CDR1 and CDR2 from the germline V gene are DFQATT and SNEGSKA (reference sequence). Here the CDR3 reads CSARDPGGGYGYTF. In nucleotides, the CDR3 is TGCAGTGCTAGAGATCCAGGGGGAGGCTATGGCTACACCTTC.

The table lists this clonotype with many counts. The chain joins TRBV4-1 to TRBJ2-5; D ambiguous. The CDR3 is 14 residues long. The V and J ends lost 1 base and 3 bases respectively, with 9 bases between them. The germline gives CDR1 MGHRA, CDR2 YSYEKL. The CDR3 DNA reads TGCGCCAGCAGCCAAGGGACGACTGAAGAGACCCAGTACTTC. Residues: CASSQGTTEETQYF.

With respect to this clonotype: Without the conserved terminal phenylalanine or tryptophan, this CDR3 likely stems from a read error. The chain has TRBV7-9 and TRBJ2-5; 8 bases line up with TRBD1. Germline-derived CDR1 and CDR2 are SEHNR and FQNEAQ (reference sequence). The CDR3 contains 15 residues. With V trimmed by 5 bases and J by 5 bases, 10 bases remained unmatched. The DNA for the CDR3 is TGTGCCAGCAGCCCGGGACAGGCCCCAGGGGAGACCCAGTACTAC. This sequence encodes CASSPGQAPGETQYY.

This clonotype was counted many times. CDR3 sequence reads: CASSELGATGSRYEQYF. The CDR3 DNA follows: TGCGCCAGCAGTGAGCTCGGGGCGACAGGGTCTCGCTACGAGCAGTACTTC. This rearrangement joins TRBV10-2 to TRBJ2-7; 7 bases line up with TRBD1. The junction had 13 bases not matched to a gene; V was cut back by 2 bases and J by 3 bases. Germline CDR1 is WSHSY and CDR2 is SAAADI. The CDR3 has 17 amino acids.

This clonotype was counted at least ten times. The chain carries TRBV20-1 and TRBJ1-2; D is uncertain. CDR3 size: 13 residues. CDR1 DFQATT and CDR2 SNEGSKA come from the germline V gene (reference sequence). V shed 3 bases and J shed 0 bases, with 8 bases lying between them. The CDR3 reads CSASHSTNYGYTF. As DNA, the CDR3 is TGCAGTGCTAGCCACAGTACTAACTATGGCTACACCTTC.

The rearrangement links TRBV5-6 to TRBJ2-2, with D hard to call. The CDR3 contains 13 residues. In germline, CDR1 is SGHDT, CDR2 YYEEEE. The ends were cut back, 0 bases at V and 7 bases at J, with 7 bases in the middle. The CDR3: CASSLGFVGELFF. As DNA, the CDR3 is TGTGCCAGCAGCTTGGGCTTTGTCGGGGAGCTGTTTTTT.

This rearrangement joins TRBV6-1 to TRBJ1-1; 10 bases map to TRBD1. Germline V gene lookup returns CDR1 MNHNS and CDR2 SASEGT. The CDR3 has 12 amino acids. The J segment lost 8 bases and the V segment lost 6 bases, leaving 3 bases of the junction unmatched. CDR3 nucleotide sequence: TGTGCCAGCAGAAAGACAGGGGGCGAAGCTTTCTTT. Residues: CASRKTGGEAFF.

In its sample, this clonotype was seen many times. CDR3 amino acids: CASSLTGARNTEAFF. The CDR3 DNA is TGTGCCAGCAGTTTAACAGGGGCGAGGAACACTGAAGCTTTCTTT. The chain employs TRBV28 and TRBJ1-1; TRBD1 matches 7 bases. Germline V lookup: CDR1 MDHEN, CDR2 SYDVKM. J gave up 1 base and V 2 bases, and 4 bases lay outside the gene matches. This CDR3 has 15 amino acids.

This clonotype came up many times. The chain joins TRBV28 to TRBJ2-5; D is possibly TRBD2 (6 bases). The CDR3 is 13 amino acids. CDR1 MDHEN and CDR2 SYDVKM come from the germline V gene. Trimming removed 3 bases from V and 5 bases from J, with 10 bases in between. The CDR3 loop reads CASSFGRGETQYF. The CDR3 DNA follows: TGTGCCAGCAGTTTCGGGAGAGGGGAGACCCAGTACTTC. Complete variable domain (other parts from reference TRBV28 and TRBJ2-5): DVKVTQSSRYLVKRTGEKVFLECVQDMDHENMFWYRQDPGLGLRLIYFSYDVKMKEKGDIPEGYSVSREKKERFSLILESASTNQTSMYLCASSFGRGETQYFGPGTRLLVL.

The table lists this clonotype with many counts. CDR3 loop: CASSERRGETQYF. CDR3 coding DNA: TGTGCCAGCAGTGAAAGACGGGGAGAGACCCAGTACTTC. The chain has TRBV2 and TRBJ2-5, with D perhaps matching TRBD2 (5 bases). V lost 2 bases and J 4 bases, leaving 8 bases between the germline ends. The germline CDR1 and CDR2 sequences are SNHLY and FYNNEI. CDR3 length: 13 residues.

This clonotype was seen many times. V gene TRBV28 combines with J gene TRBJ2-7, with D possibly being TRBD1 (7 bases). This CDR3 contains 14 residues. V was clipped by 7 bases and J by 6 bases, with 19 bases between them. CDR1 is MDHEN, CDR2 SYDVKM, per germline. The CDR3 loop reads CASTTIRGAREQYF. Written as DNA, the CDR3 is TGTGCCAGCACCACAATCAGGGGGGCGCGCGAGCAGTACTTC.

This clonotype came up a few times. This may come from a read error, since a much larger clone is one base off. The CDR3 loop is CAHFTWQEKQETQYF. CDR3 bases: TGTGCCCACTTTACTTGGCAGGAGAAACAAGAGACCCAGTACTTC. This chain uses TRBV2 with TRBJ2-5; D not resolved. Looked up from germline, CDR1 is SNHLY and CDR2 is FYNNEI. The germline V and J ends were trimmed by 11 bases and 2 bases, with 21 bases remaining between them. The CDR3 consists of 15 residues. Looking up the rest from reference TRBV2 and TRBJ2-5 gives the full variable domain: EPEVTQTPSHQVTQMGQEVILRCVPISNHLYFYWYRQILGQKVEFLVSFYNNEISEKSEIFDDQFSVERPDGSNFTLKIRSTKLEDSAMYFCAHFTWQEKQETQYFGPGTRLLVL.

This clonotype has ten or more counts. The gene calls are TRBV27 and TRBJ1-5, with no clear D. V shed 2 bases and J shed 2 bases, with 16 bases lying between them. This CDR3 is 17 amino acids long. Germline CDR1 is MNHEY and CDR2 is SMNVEV (reference sequence). CDR3 DNA sequence: TGTGCCAGCAGTTTAACAGACCCGGGATCGGGCAATCAGCCCCAGCATTTT. It translates to CASSLTDPGSGNQPQHF.

This clonotype was counted many times. The chain uses TRBV7-2 and TRBJ1-1, with 9 positions matching TRBD1. The CDR3 extends over 15 amino acids. Trimming cost V 5 bases and J 5 bases; bases outside gene matches: 9. The germline V gene encodes CDR1 SGHTA and CDR2 FQGNSA. CDR3 residues: CASSPPDRGDTEAFF. Here the CDR3 DNA reads TGTGCCAGCAGCCCACCGGACAGGGGAGATACTGAAGCTTTCTTT. Complete variable domain (other parts from reference TRBV7-2 and TRBJ1-1): GAGVSQSPSNKVTEKGKDVELRCDPISGHTALYWYRQSLGQGLEFLIYFQGNSAPDKSGLPSDRFSAERTGGSVSTLTIQRTQQEDSAVYLCASSPPDRGDTEAFFGQGTRLTVV.

The CDR3 region has the DNA TGTGCCAGCAGTGAAGCGCCCTACCGGAGGAATCAGCCCCAGCATTTT. Its translation is CASSEAPYRRNQPQHF. This chain uses TRBV2 with TRBJ1-5, with unresolved D. The germline gives CDR1 SNHLY, CDR2 FYNNEI. The CDR3 totals 16 residues. V lost 0 bases, J lost 4 bases, and 13 bases lay in between.

This clonotype was detected ten times or more. This chain links TRBV11-1 with TRBJ1-2; 11 nucleotides line up with TRBD1. The CDR3 has 18 residues. CDR1 is SGHAT and CDR2 is FQDESV in the germline V gene (reference sequence). The V and J ends lost 0 bases and 0 bases, in that order; junction bases with no gene match: 6. CDR3 sequence reads: CASSLAGTGGYSNYGYTF. The CDR3 nucleotides read TGTGCCAGCAGCTTAGCGGGGACAGGGGGGTACTCTAACTATGGCTACACCTTC.

At least ten counts were recorded for this clonotype. J is TRBJ2-7 and V is TRBV11-2; D ambiguous. The CDR3 extends over 13 amino acids. Germline assignment: CDR1 SGHAT and CDR2 FQNNGV. The V end was cut by 1 base, the J end by 3 bases, with 7 bases between. The CDR3 bases are TGTGCCAGCAGCTTAGCGGTCCTCTACGAGCAGTACTTC. The encoded protein is CASSLAVLYEQYF.

This clonotype appeared many times. The chain joins TRBV12-3 or TRBV12-4 to TRBJ1-2; 7 bases are shared with TRBD1. CDR3 length: 14 amino acids. The V segment lost 8 bases and the J segment 4 bases; nucleotides outside the gene matches: 10. This CDR3 reads CASHRTGRGYGYTF. The DNA of the CDR3 is TGTGCCAGCCATAGGACAGGACGGGGCTATGGCTACACCTTC.

This clonotype was seen at least ten times. CDR3 DNA: TGTGCCACCAGTGTCCTAATACCGGGACAGGAGTCCTACGAGCAGTACTTC. It yields the protein CATSVLIPGQESYEQYF. The rearrangement uses TRBV24-1 and TRBJ2-7; 8 bases line up with TRBD1. The CDR3 totals 17 residues. Trimming cost V 5 bases and J 1 base; bases outside gene matches: 12. Germline V gives CDR1 KGHDR, CDR2 SFDVKD.